This T cell receptor beta chain was identified in a study of blood T cell repertoires in COVID-19. Background on the study: The study drew acute and convalescent COVID-19 samples from the United States, Italy and Spain. Sources were T cells, B-cell-depleted T cells, or PBMCs; the material itself was cDNA or gDNA.

This clone was seen only a few times. The CDR3 runs 17 residues. The germline gives CDR1 LGHNA, CDR2 YNFKEQ. Trimming cost V 2 bases and J 0 bases; bases outside gene matches: 10. Authors' data handling: Reference gene primer amplification yielded estimated nucleated cell counts. Assay: immunoSEQ multiplex PCR; the TCRdb copy retains only in-frame clones and omits some. That table supplies the V and J calls and clone size; D and trimming were determined from the DNA. The repertoire includes about 360,000 clones, around 84% of them detected once, and about 2.9% sits in the top ten. The TCR was taken from a human donor in a cohort sampled during active COVID-19. The sequencing input was peripheral blood. This chain links TRBV4-2 with TRBJ2-7; TRBD2 matches 7 bases. The CDR3 region is CASSQLRDGRTSYEQYF. In DNA form, the CDR3 reads TGTGCCAGCAGCCAACTTCGAGACGGGAGGACCTCCTACGAGCAGTACTTC.